This TCR beta chain came from a study of blood T cell repertoires in COVID-19. At the level of the study: Collection of acute and convalescent COVID-19 samples took place in the United States, Italy and Spain.

Sequencing was performed with immunoSEQ multiplex PCR; in TCRdb, only in-frame clones are kept and a portion is missing. The sample contains about 200,000 clones, less than 95% of which appear only once. This clone appeared once. The source is a man aged 25-40 years with COVID-19, enrolled during active disease. The sample taken for sequencing was peripheral blood.

For the CDR3, the DNA is TGTGCCAGCAGTTACCCTCGACAGGGGTATAATTCACCCCTCCACTTT. As protein: CASSYPRQGYNSPLHF. This rearrangement joins TRBV6-5 to TRBJ1-6; 8 nucleotides match TRBD1. The germline CDR1 and CDR2 sequences are MNHEY and SVGAGI. Trimming cost V 2 bases and J 4 bases; bases outside gene matches: 4. The length of the CDR3 is 16 residues.